The TCR beta chain under discussion was sequenced for a study of blood T cell repertoires in COVID-19. As for the study in general: Acute and convalescent COVID-19 samples came from the United States, Italy and Spain. T cells, B-cell-depleted T cells, or PBMCs provided the cDNA or gDNA that served as material.

The CDR3 sequence is 15 residues long. The V gene lost 6 bases and the J gene lost 1 base, with 13 bases spanning the gap. Germline CDR1 KGHSH, CDR2 LQKENI. Source study methods: From reference gene primer amplification, estimates of nucleated cell counts were derived. Libraries were prepared by immunoSEQ multiplex PCR; TCRdb keeps only in-frame clonotypes and omits some of them. The V and J calls and clone size come from that table; D and trimming were worked out from the DNA. The table lists around 58,000 clones, 85% of them singletons. The chain links TRBV18 to TRBJ2-1; D might be TRBD1 (6 bases). The sequencing input was peripheral blood. This receptor was taken from a human donor in a cohort sampled during active COVID-19. In DNA, the CDR3 is TGTGCCAGCTCCGCAGGGGAAGGGTCCTACAATGAGCAGTTCTTC. Amino acids: CASSAGEGSYNEQFF.